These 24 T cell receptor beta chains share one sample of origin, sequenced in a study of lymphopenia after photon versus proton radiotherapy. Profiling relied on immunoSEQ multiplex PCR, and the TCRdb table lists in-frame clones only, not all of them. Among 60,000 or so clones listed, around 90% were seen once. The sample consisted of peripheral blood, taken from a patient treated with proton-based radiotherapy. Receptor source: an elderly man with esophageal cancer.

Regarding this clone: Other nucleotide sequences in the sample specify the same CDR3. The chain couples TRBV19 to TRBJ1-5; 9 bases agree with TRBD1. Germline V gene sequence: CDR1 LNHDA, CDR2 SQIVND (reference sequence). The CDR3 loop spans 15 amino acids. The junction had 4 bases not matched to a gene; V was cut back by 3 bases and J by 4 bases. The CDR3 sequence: CASSMGQGGNQPQHF. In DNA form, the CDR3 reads TGTGCCAGTAGTATGGGACAGGGTGGGAATCAGCCCCAGCATTTT.

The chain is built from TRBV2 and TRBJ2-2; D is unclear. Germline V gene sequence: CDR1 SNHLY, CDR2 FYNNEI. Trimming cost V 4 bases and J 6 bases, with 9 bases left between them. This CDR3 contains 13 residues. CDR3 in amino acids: CASSGTRAGELFF. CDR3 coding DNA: TGTGCCAGCAGTGGGACCCGCGCCGGGGAGCTGTTTTTT.

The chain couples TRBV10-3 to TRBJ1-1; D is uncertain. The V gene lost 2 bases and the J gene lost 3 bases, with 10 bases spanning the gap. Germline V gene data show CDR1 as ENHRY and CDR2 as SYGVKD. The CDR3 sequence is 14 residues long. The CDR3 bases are TGTGCCATCAGTGAGCGGGAGCGGGACACTGAAGCTTTCTTT. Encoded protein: CAISERERDTEAFF.

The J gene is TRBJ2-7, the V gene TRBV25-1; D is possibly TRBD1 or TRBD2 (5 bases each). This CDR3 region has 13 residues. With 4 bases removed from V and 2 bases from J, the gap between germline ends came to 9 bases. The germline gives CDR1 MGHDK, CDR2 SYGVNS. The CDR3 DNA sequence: TGTGCCAGCAGTGCACCGGGGCCCTACGAGCAGTACTTC. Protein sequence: CASSAPGPYEQYF.

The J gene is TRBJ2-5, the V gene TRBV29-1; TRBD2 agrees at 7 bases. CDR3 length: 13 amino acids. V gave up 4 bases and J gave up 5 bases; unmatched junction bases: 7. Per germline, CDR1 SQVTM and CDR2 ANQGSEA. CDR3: CSVVGLGGETQYF. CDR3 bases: TGCAGCGTTGTGGGCCTGGGGGGGGAGACCCAGTACTTC.

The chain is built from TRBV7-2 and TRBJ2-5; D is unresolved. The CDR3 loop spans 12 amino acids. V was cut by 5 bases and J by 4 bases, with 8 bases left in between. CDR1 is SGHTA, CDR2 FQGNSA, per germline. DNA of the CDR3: TGTGCCAGCAGCCAAGCACGAGAGACCCAGTACTTC. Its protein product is CASSQARETQYF.

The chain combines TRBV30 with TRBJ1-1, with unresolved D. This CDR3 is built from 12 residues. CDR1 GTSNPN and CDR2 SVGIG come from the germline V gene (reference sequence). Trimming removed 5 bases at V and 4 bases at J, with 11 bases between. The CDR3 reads CAWGRSATEAFF. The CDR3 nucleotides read TGTGCCTGGGGAAGGTCGGCCACTGAAGCTTTCTTT.

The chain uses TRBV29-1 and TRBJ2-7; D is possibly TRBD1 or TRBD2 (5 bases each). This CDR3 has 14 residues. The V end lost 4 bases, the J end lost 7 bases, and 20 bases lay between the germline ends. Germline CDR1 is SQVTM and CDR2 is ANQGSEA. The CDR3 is CSVGEVGDPREQYF. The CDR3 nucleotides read TGCAGCGTTGGGGAAGTAGGGGACCCGCGGGAGCAGTACTTC.

The CDR3 region has the DNA TGTGCCAGCAGCCCTCAGGGGGCTAAAGGCTACACCTTC. Its protein product is CASSPQGAKGYTF. The chain recombines TRBV7-9 with TRBJ1-2; 8 positions match TRBD1. CDR3 length equals 13 residues. Germline CDR1 is SEHNR and CDR2 is FQNEAQ (reference sequence). V lost 5 bases and J lost 8; bases outside the gene matches: 7.

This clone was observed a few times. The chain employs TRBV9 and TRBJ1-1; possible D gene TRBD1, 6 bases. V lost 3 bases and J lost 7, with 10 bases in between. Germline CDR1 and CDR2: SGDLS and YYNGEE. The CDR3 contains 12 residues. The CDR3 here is CASSAETGEAFF. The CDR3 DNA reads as TGTGCCAGCAGCGCGGAGACAGGTGAAGCTTTCTTT.

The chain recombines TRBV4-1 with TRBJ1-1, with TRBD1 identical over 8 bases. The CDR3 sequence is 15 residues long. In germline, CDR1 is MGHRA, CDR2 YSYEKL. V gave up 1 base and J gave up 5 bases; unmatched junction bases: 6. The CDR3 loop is CASSQGQGAWTEAFF. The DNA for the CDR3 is TGCGCCAGCAGCCAAGGTCAGGGGGCTTGGACTGAAGCTTTCTTT.

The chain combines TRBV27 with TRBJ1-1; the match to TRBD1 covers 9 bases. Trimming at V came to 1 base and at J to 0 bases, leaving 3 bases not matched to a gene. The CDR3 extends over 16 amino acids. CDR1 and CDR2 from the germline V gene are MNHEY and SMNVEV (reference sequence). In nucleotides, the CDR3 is TGTGCCAGCAGTTTATTTGGGGACAGGGTGAACACTGAAGCTTTCTTT. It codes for CASSLFGDRVNTEAFF.

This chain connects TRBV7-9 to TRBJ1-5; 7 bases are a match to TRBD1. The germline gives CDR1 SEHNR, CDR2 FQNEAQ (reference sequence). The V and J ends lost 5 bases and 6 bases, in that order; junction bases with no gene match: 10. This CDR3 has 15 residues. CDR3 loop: CASSRGTAEIQPQHF. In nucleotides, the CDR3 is TGTGCCAGCAGCAGAGGGACAGCCGAAATTCAGCCCCAGCATTTT.

The CDR3 nucleotides are TGTGCCAGCAGCTTATCGGCGGCCGGGTCAAAGAAGCATTTT. It encodes CASSLSAAGSKKHF. The chain recombines TRBV7-2 with TRBJ1-5, with D hard to call. The CDR3 totals 14 residues. V shed 2 bases and J shed 14 bases, with 19 bases lying between them. Germline loops: CDR1 SGHTA, CDR2 FQGNSA.

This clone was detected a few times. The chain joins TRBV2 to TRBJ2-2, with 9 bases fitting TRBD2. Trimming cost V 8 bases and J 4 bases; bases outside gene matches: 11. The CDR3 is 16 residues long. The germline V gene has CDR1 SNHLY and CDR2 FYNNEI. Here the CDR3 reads CASYPISGGPTGELFF. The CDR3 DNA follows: TGTGCCAGCTACCCCATTAGCGGGGGTCCCACCGGGGAGCTGTTTTTT. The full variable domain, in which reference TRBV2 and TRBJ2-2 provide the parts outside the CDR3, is EPEVTQTPSHQVTQMGQEVILRCVPISNHLYFYWYRQILGQKVEFLVSFYNNEISEKSEIFDDQFSVERPDGSNFTLKIRSTKLEDSAMYFCASYPISGGPTGELFFGEGSRLTVL.

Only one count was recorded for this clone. The CDR3 spells CSVATGQSSYEQYF. The CDR3 DNA sequence: TGCAGCGTTGCGACGGGCCAGAGCTCCTACGAGCAGTACTTC. V and J are TRBV29-1 and TRBJ2-7, with D uncertain. The CDR3 has 14 residues. The germline CDR1 and CDR2 sequences are SQVTM and ANQGSEA. V was cut by 4 bases and J by 0 bases, with 13 bases left in between.

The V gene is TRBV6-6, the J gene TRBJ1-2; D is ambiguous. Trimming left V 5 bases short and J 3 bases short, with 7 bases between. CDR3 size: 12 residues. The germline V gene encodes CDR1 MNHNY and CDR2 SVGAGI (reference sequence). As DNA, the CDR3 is TGTGCCAGCAGTGAGTTAGACTATGGCTACACCTTC. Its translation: CASSELDYGYTF.

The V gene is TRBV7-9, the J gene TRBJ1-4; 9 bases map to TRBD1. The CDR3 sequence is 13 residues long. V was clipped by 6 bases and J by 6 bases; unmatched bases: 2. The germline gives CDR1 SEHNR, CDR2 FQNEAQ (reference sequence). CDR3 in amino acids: CASRTGGDEKLFF. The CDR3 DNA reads TGTGCCAGCAGGACAGGGGGGGATGAAAAACTGTTTTTT.

The CDR3 reads CASSPRQGASYTF. In DNA, the CDR3 is TGCGCCAGCAGCCCTCGACAGGGGGCTAGCTACACCTTC. The chain carries TRBV4-3 and TRBJ1-2; 10 bases are a match to TRBD1. V was clipped by 4 bases and J by 9 bases; unmatched bases: 5. Germline V gene lookup returns CDR1 LGHNA and CDR2 YSLEER. This CDR3 contains 13 residues.

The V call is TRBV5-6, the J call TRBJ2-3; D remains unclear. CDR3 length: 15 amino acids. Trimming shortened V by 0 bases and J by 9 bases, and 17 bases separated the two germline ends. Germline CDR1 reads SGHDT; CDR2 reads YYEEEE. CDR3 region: CASSLVVTGFRTQYF. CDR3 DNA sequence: TGTGCCAGCAGCTTGGTCGTGACCGGGTTTCGAACGCAGTATTTT.

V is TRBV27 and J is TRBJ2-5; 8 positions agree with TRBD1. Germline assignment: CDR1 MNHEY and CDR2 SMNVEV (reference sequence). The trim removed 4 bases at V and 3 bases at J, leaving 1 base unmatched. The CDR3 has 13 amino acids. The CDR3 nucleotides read TGTGCCAGCAGTTCGGGACAGGAAGAGACCCAGTACTTC. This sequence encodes CASSSGQEETQYF.

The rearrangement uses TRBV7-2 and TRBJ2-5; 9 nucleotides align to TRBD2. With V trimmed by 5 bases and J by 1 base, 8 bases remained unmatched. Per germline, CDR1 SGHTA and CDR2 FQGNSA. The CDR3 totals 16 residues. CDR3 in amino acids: CASSQMLAGTQETQYF. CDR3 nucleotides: TGTGCCAGCAGCCAAATGCTAGCGGGAACCCAAGAGACCCAGTACTTC.

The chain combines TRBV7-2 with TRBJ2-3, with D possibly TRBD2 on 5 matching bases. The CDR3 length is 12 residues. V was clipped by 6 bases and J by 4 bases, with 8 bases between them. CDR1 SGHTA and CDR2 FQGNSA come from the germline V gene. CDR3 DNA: TGTGCCAGCAGGCGGGTTTCAGATACGCAGTATTTT. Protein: CASRRVSDTQYF.

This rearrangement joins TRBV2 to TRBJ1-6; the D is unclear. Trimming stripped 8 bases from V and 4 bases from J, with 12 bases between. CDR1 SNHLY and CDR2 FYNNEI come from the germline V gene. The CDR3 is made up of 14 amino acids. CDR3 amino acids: CASGVAVYNSPLHF. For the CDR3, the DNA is TGTGCCAGCGGAGTCGCAGTTTATAATTCACCCCTCCACTTT.